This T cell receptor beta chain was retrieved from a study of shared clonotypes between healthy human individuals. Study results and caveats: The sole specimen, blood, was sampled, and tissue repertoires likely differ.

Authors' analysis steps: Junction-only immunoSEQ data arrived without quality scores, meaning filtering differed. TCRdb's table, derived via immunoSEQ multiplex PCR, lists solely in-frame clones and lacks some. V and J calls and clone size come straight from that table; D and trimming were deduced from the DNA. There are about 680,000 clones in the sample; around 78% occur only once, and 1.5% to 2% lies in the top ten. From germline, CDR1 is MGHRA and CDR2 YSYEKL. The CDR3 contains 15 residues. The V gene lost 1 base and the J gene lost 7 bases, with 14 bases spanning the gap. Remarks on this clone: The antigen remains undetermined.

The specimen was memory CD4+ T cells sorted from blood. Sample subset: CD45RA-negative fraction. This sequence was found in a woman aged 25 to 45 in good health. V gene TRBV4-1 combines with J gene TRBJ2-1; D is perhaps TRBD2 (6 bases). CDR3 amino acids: CASSQGAGPGNEQFF. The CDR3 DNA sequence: TGCGCCAGCAGCCAAGGGGCGGGGCCGGGGAATGAGCAGTTCTTC.